A single sample is the source of the 17 T cell receptor beta chains below, sequenced in a study of response to subunit inactivated influenza vaccine. In TCRdb, the RT-PCR reads were re-called with MiXCR into one record per CDR3 protein. Of 400,000 to 650,000 distinct CDR3 sequences in the sample, more than 7% were seen once. The sample in question was PBMCs from blood, obtained roughly 24 months after vaccination. The source of these receptors is a man between 50 and 69 years old who received an inactivated influenza vaccine.

This clonotype was detected only a few times. The chain combines TRBV9 with TRBJ2-2; D ambiguous. The CDR3 covers 15 residues. The V gene lost 4 bases and the J gene lost 7 bases, with 17 bases spanning the gap. Germline V lookup: CDR1 SGDLS, CDR2 YYNGEE. In DNA, the CDR3 is TGTGCCAGCAGCCTAGATCTTGTGGGCGGCGGGGAGCTGTTTTTT. Amino acids: CASSLDLVGGGELFF.

In its sample, this clonotype was seen a few times. J is TRBJ1-1 and V is TRBV28; 7 bases line up with TRBD1. The V and J ends lost 5 bases and 7 bases, in that order; junction bases with no gene match: 22. The germline V gene has CDR1 MDHEN and CDR2 SYDVKM. The CDR3 has 18 amino acids. The CDR3 loop reads CASSPGILTDGQEDEAFF. The DNA of the CDR3 is TGTGCCAGCAGTCCCGGCATACTTACAGACGGACAGGAAGATGAAGCTTTCTTT.

The sample holds many counts of this clonotype. The J gene is TRBJ1-1, the V gene TRBV12-3 or TRBV12-4; D may be TRBD1 (5 bases). The ends were cut back, 1 base at V and 7 bases at J, with 10 bases in the middle. This CDR3 comprises 13 residues. The CDR3 loop reads CASSLDRQGEAFF. The CDR3 DNA follows: TGTGCCAGCAGTTTAGATCGGCAGGGTGAAGCTTTCTTT.

The genes are TRBV12-3 or TRBV12-4 and TRBJ1-2; a possible D gene is TRBD1 (6 bases). Trimming cost V 6 bases and J 4 bases, with 12 bases left between them. This CDR3 region has 13 residues. CDR3 nucleotides: TGTGCCAGCAGCCAGACAGGTTCCTATGGCTACACCTTC. Protein product: CASSQTGSYGYTF.

This clonotype was seen a few times. V is TRBV10-3 and J is TRBJ1-4; weak D call: TRBD1 (5 bases). Germline-derived CDR1 and CDR2 are ENHRY and SYGVKD. This CDR3 is built from 15 residues. The V gene lost 2 bases and the J gene lost 3 bases, with 10 bases spanning the gap. The CDR3 here is CAISENGGSNEKLFF. The CDR3 DNA reads TGTGCCATCAGTGAGAATGGGGGTTCTAATGAAAAACTGTTTTTT.

This clonotype has more than one count but fewer than ten. V is TRBV6-1 and J is TRBJ2-3; 13 nucleotides line up with TRBD2. Trimming at V came to 10 bases and at J to 7 bases, leaving 5 bases not matched to a gene. Germline CDR1 is MNHNS and CDR2 is SASEGT. The CDR3 sequence is 13 residues long. CDR3: CATTGLAGNTQYF. The CDR3 bases are TGTGCCACCACGGGACTAGCGGGGAATACGCAGTATTTT.

This clonotype was seen a handful of times. The rearrangement joins TRBV20-1 to TRBJ1-5; 9 bases map to TRBD1. CDR3 length equals 14 residues. J gave up 2 bases and V 5 bases, and 4 bases lay outside the gene matches. Looked up from germline, CDR1 is DFQATT and CDR2 is SNEGSKA (reference sequence). Here the CDR3 reads CSALTGGGNQPQHF. In DNA form, the CDR3 reads TGCAGTGCTTTAACAGGGGGCGGCAATCAGCCCCAGCATTTT.

The chain joins TRBV16 to TRBJ1-6; TRBD1 aligns across 9 bases. With 4 bases clipped from V and 0 bases from J, the junction kept 4 bases outside the gene matches. Germline V lookup: CDR1 KGHSY, CDR2 FQNENV. The CDR3 has 17 amino acids. CDR3 loop: CASSPTTGGSYNSPLHF. The CDR3 nucleotides are TGTGCCAGCAGCCCTACGACAGGGGGCTCCTATAATTCACCCCTCCACTTT.

The CDR3 region has the DNA TGTGCCAGCAGCGTTTTACAGAATCAGCCCCAGCATTTT. It encodes CASSVLQNQPQHF. This sequence joins TRBV28 and TRBJ1-5; D remains unclear. Trimming removed 6 bases at V and 4 bases at J, with 10 bases between. The CDR3 runs to 13 residues. CDR1 MDHEN and CDR2 SYDVKM come from the germline V gene.

This clonotype was detected a few times. V gene TRBV20-1 combines with J gene TRBJ2-1, with 9 bases aligning to TRBD1. This CDR3 spans 15 amino acids. Trimming cost V 2 bases and J 6 bases; bases outside gene matches: 8. Germline values: CDR1 DFQATT, CDR2 SNEGSKA (reference sequence). The CDR3 nucleotides read TGCAGTGCTAGAAGGACAGGGGCCGCCGGCAATGAGCAGTTCTTC. Translation gives CSARRTGAAGNEQFF.

This clonotype was counted only a few times. This chain joins TRBV27 and TRBJ2-7, with 7 bases fitting TRBD1. CDR1 MNHEY and CDR2 SMNVEV come from the germline V gene (reference sequence). V dropped 8 bases and J dropped 2; count of bases not matched to a gene: 12. The CDR3 runs to 15 residues. CDR3 residues: CASRGLGTDPYEQYF. CDR3 DNA: TGTGCCAGCCGCGGGCTCGGGACAGATCCCTACGAGCAGTACTTC.

This clonotype was observed a few times. V is TRBV29-1 and J is TRBJ1-2, with a possible D match to TRBD1 (5 bases). This CDR3 contains 12 residues. CDR1 SQVTM and CDR2 ANQGSEA come from the germline V gene. V dropped 6 bases and J dropped 1 base, with 9 bases sitting between them. The CDR3 spells CSVDDSNYGYTF. CDR3 in DNA: TGCAGCGTCGACGACAGTAACTATGGCTACACCTTC.

This clonotype was seen more than once but under ten times. The gene calls are TRBV6-1 and TRBJ1-3; D is ambiguous. CDR1 MNHNS and CDR2 SASEGT come from the germline V gene. The length of the CDR3 is 16 residues. Trimming stripped 3 bases from V and 0 bases from J, with 12 bases between. The CDR3 region has the DNA TGTGCCAGCAGTGAGGATGGAGGGAGCTCTGGAAACACCATATATTTT. It encodes CASSEDGGSSGNTIYF.

In this sample, this clonotype turned up many times. V and J are TRBV7-3 and TRBJ2-3; TRBD1 or TRBD2 may be the D gene (5 bases each). The germline CDR1 and CDR2 sequences are SGHTA and FQGTGA. The CDR3 totals 20 residues. Between the trimmed V and J ends, which lost 0 bases and 0 bases, there was a span of 22 bases. The CDR3, as DNA: TGTGCCAGCAGCTTAACACCTACAGGACTCTGGGGAGCTAGCACAGATACGCAGTATTTT. It is translated as CASSLTPTGLWGASTDTQYF.

The V and J genes are TRBV20-1 and TRBJ1-1; 7 positions match TRBD1. Unmatched junction bases numbered 10, after V lost 5 bases and J lost 4 bases. CDR1 DFQATT and CDR2 SNEGSKA come from the germline V gene (reference sequence). This CDR3 comprises 14 residues. In DNA, the CDR3 is TGCAGTGCTCCACGACAGGCAGGGGGCACTGAAGCTTTCTTT. This sequence encodes CSAPRQAGGTEAFF.

Many counts were recorded for this clonotype. The chain employs TRBV20-1 and TRBJ1-5, with 7 bases fitting TRBD1. The CDR3 has 15 residues. Looked up from germline, CDR1 is DFQATT and CDR2 is SNEGSKA (reference sequence). V was pared by 4 bases and J by 1 base, with 7 bases of the junction left unmatched. The CDR3 loop is CSATRQGGSNQPQHF. Here the CDR3 DNA reads TGCAGTGCTACCAGACAGGGAGGGAGCAATCAGCCCCAGCATTTT.

Notes on this clonotype: Its ends do not fully match the called genes, so a read error is possible. The chain has TRBV4-3 and TRBJ2-7, with D maybe TRBD1 (5 bases). The CDR3 loop spans 15 amino acids. CDR1 and CDR2 (germline): LGHNA, YSLEER. CDR3 amino acids: CASSQGRQSSNEQYF. The CDR3 DNA reads TGCGCCAGCAGCCAAGGTAGACAGTCCTCCAACGAGCAGTACTTC.